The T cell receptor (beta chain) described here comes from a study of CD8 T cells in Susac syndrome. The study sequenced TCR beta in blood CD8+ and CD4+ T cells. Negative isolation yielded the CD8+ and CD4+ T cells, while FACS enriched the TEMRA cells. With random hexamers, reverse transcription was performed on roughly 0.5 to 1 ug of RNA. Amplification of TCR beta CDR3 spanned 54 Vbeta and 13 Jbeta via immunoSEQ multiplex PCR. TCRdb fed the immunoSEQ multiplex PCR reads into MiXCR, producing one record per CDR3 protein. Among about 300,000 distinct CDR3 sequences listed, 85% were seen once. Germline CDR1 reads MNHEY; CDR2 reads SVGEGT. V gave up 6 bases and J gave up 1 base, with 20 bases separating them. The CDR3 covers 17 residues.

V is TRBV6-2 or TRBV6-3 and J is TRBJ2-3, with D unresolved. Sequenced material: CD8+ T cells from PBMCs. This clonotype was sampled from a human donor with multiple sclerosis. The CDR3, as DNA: TGTGCCAGCAGCTACAATGCCCGGACCTTGCGCACAGATACGCAGTATTTT. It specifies CASSYNARTLRTDTQYF.